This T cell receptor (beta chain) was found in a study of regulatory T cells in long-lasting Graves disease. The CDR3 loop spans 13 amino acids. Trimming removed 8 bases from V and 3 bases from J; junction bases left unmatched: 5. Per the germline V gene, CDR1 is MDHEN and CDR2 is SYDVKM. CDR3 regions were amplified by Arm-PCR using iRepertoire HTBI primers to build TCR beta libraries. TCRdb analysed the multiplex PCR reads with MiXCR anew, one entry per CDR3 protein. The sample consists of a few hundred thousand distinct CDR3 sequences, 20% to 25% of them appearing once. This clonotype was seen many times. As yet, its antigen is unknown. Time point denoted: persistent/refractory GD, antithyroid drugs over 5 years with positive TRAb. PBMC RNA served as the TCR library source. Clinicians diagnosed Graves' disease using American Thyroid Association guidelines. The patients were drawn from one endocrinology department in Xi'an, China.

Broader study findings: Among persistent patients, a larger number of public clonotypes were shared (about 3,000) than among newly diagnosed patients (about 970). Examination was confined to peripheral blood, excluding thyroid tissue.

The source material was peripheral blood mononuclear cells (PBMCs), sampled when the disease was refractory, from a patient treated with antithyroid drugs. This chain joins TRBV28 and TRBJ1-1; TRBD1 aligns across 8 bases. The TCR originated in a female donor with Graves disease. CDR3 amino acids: CASLDRVYTEAFF. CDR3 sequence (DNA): TGTGCCAGCTTGGACAGGGTTTACACTGAAGCTTTCTTT.